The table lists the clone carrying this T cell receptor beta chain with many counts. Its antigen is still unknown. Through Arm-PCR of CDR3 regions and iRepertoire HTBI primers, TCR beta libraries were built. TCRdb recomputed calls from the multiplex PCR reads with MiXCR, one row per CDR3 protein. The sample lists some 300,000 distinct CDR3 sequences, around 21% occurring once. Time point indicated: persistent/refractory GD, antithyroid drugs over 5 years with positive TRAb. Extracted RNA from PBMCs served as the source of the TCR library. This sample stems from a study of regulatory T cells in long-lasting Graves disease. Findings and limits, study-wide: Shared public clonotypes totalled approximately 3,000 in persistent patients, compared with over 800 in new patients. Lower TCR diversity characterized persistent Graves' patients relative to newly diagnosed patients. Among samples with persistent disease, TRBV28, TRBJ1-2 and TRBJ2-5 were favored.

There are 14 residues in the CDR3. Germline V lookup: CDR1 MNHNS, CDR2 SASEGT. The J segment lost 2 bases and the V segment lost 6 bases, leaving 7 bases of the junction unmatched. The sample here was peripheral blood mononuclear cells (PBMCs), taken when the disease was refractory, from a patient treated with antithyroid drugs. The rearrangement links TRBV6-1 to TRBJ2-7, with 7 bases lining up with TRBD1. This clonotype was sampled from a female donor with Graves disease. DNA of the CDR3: TGTGCCAGCAGAAGGACAGGCGGTACCTACGAGCAGTACTTC. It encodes CASRRTGGTYEQYF.